This T cell receptor beta chain was captured by sequencing in a study of T-cell memory formation after mild COVID-19. Turning to the study itself: For the most part, TCR clusters were specific to one donor. Study outcomes and limitations: Shrinking CD4+ clones were chiefly CM and EM; CD8+ ones were chiefly EMRA. Proof of SARS-CoV-2 specificity was absent for the second-wave clones that crested on day 37.

The germline V gene encodes CDR1 SGHTA and CDR2 FQGNSA. V trimming: 6 bases; J trimming: 5 bases; junction bases outside the gene matches: 13. CDR3 length equals 16 residues. This clonotype was observed a handful of times. The antigen is not known. Constant-segment primers served in 5'RACE that generated TCR alpha and TCR beta cDNA libraries bearing sample barcodes and UMIs. TCRdb passed the 5' RACE reads through MiXCR, listing each CDR3 protein once. The sample shows 150,000 to 200,000 distinct CDR3 sequences, around 10% of them seen only once. The receptor's source is a man younger than 30 who had mild COVID-19 (a few samples of this study predate the infection). Cell type and time point are not known. This chain joins TRBV7-2 and TRBJ2-5, with 9 nucleotides matching TRBD1. The material sequenced was PBMCs or a T cell subset sorted from them (not recorded which). CDR3: CASRLQEGDRAETQYF. CDR3 coding DNA: TGTGCCAGCAGACTTCAGGAAGGGGACAGGGCGGAGACCCAGTACTTC.